This TCR beta chain was profiled in a study of T cell changes during pregnancy in multiple sclerosis. The assay was immunoSEQ multiplex PCR, and TCRdb's table has in-frame clones only and misses some. The data hold more than 70,000 clones, with roughly 89% observed a single time. Trimming removed 4 bases at V and 2 bases at J, with 8 bases between. Per germline, CDR1 SGDLS and CDR2 YYNGEE. The length of the CDR3 is 13 residues. This receptor was obtained from a female donor in good health, enrolled as a control in a pregnancy study. The V and J genes are TRBV9 and TRBJ2-3; D not certain. The sample here was peripheral blood, taken after pregnancy. This CDR3 reads CASSSYNTDTQYF. Here the CDR3 DNA reads TGTGCCAGCAGCTCCTATAACACAGATACGCAGTATTTT.